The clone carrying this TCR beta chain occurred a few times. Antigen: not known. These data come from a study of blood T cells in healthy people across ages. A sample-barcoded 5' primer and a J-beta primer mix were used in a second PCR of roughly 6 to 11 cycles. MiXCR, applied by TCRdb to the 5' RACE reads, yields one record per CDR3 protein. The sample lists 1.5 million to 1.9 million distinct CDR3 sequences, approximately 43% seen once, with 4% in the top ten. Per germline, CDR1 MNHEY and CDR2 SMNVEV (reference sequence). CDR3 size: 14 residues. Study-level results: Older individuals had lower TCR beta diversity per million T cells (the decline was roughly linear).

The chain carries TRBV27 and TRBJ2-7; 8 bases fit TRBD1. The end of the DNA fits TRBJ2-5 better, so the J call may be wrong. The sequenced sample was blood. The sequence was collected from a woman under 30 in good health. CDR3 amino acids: CASSLETGAGTQYF. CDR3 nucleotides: TGTGCCAGCAGTTTAGAGACAGGGGCGGGGACCCAGTACTTC.